This T cell receptor beta chain was sequenced during a study of a mutant IDH1 vaccine in newly diagnosed glioma. Indicated time point: week 5, during vaccination. Vaccinated patients received 300 ug of mutant IDH1 20-mer peptide per dose, with topical imiquimod. The CDR3 loop spans 17 amino acids. V was trimmed by 2 bases and J by 4 bases, leaving 17 bases between them. Germline values: CDR1 MGHDK, CDR2 SYGVNS. Worth noting for this clone: Its antigen is undetermined.

The method was immunoSEQ multiplex PCR; TCRdb's version includes in-frame clones alone and lacks a portion of them. In the table there are approximately 60,000 clones, approximately 82% of which are singletons. The sequence derives from a woman between 18 and 29 years old with glioma. Some clones in this sample may be carry-over from other donors' samples. The V call is TRBV25-1, the J call TRBJ2-2, with D maybe TRBD2 (7 bases). The sample in question was PBMCs, obtained from a glioma patient whose treatment included an IDH1 peptide vaccine. DNA of the CDR3: TGTGCCAGCAGTGAAAGGTTTGGGGGGGGCCGCACCGGGGAGCTGTTTTTT. Translated, it gives CASSERFGGGRTGELFF.